This T cell receptor beta chain was sequenced in a study of T-cell reconstitution after alpha-beta-depleted transplantation in children. Whole-study results and caveats: Newly produced T cells mostly accounted for T-cell counts and diversity one year post-transplant. At around two months after transplant, the alpha-beta T cells were reportedly derived from several hundred expanded clones that came from non-depleted graft cells. Surviving recipient cells, namely T cells and thymic progenitors, were the source of high day-60 TCRbeta diversity in some patients.

Regarding this clonotype: Its antigen is not identified.

Unique molecular identifiers were built into the TCRbeta library. One entry per CDR3 protein, called by TCRdb with MiXCR from the PCR reads. The sample records 600,000 or so distinct CDR3 sequences, around 23% being singletons. The germline gives CDR1 MDHEN, CDR2 SYDVKM. The CDR3 spans 16 residues. V was cut by 3 bases and J by 3 bases, with 16 bases left in between. The receptor's source is a boy in the first two years of life who had a stem cell transplant for acute myeloid leukemia, so the T cells may come from the graft donor. The sample in question was PBMCs, mostly from graft donor cells, obtained 360 days after TCRalphabeta/CD19-depleted stem cell transplant. This chain joins TRBV28 and TRBJ2-3; D is possibly TRBD1 or TRBD2 (6 bases each). DNA for the CDR3: TGTGCCAGCAGTTTCCTCGGGGGCGGCTTGACAGATACGCAGTATTTT. Its translation: CASSFLGGGLTDTQYF.